This T cell receptor beta chain was sequenced for a study of blood T cell repertoires in COVID-19. Produced via immunoSEQ multiplex PCR; TCRdb's table is partial and in-frame only. The data show roughly 150,000 clones, with approximately 90% seen just once and roughly 5.3% held by the top ten. Source material: peripheral blood. This receptor was identified in a man in his late teens or twenties with COVID-19, enrolled during active disease.

DNA of the CDR3: TGTGCCAGCAGCTCCGGGACTCTTTACGAGCAGTACTTC. It translates to CASSSGTLYEQYF. The chain has TRBV7-8 and TRBJ2-7; TRBD2 might be the D (6 bases). The CDR3 runs 13 residues. V shed 4 bases and J shed 4 bases, with 11 bases lying between them. In germline, CDR1 is SGHVS, CDR2 FQNEAQ.